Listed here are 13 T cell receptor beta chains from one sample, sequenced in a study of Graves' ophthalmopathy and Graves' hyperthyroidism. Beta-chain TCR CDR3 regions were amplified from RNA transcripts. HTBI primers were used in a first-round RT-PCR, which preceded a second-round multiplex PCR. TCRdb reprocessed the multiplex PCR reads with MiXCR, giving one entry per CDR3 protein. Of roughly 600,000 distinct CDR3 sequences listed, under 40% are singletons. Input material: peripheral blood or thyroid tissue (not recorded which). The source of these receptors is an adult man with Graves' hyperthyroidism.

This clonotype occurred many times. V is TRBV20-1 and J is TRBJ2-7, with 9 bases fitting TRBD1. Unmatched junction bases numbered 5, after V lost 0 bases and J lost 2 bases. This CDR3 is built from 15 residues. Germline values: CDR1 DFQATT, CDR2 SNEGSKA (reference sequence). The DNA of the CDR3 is TGCAGTGCTAGAGAGGTCGGGACAGGGCCCTACGAGCAGTACTTC. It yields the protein CSAREVGTGPYEQYF.

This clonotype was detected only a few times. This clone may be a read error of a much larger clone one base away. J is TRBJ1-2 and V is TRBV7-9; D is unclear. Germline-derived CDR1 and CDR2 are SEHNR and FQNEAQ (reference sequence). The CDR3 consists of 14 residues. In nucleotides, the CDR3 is TGTACCAGCAGCTTATATGGCAGCACCTATGGCTACACCTTC. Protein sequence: CTSSLYGSTYGYTF.

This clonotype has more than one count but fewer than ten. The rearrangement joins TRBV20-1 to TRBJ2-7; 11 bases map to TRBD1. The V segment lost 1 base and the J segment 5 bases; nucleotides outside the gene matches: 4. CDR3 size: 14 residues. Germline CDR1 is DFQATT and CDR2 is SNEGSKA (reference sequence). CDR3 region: CSARGGQGVDEQYF. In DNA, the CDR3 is TGCAGTGCTAGAGGGGGACAGGGGGTAGACGAGCAGTACTTC.

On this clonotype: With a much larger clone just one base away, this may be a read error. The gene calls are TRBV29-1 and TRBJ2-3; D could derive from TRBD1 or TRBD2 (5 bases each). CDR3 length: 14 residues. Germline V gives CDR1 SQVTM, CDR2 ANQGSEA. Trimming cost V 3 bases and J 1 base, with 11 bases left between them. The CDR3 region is CSVDEQGGTDTQYF. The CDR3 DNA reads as TGCAGCGTTGATGAGCAGGGAGGCACAGATACGCAGTATTTT.

CDR3 amino acids: CAISDLSADTQYF. CDR3 sequence (DNA): TGTGCCATCAGTGACCTCAGCGCAGATACGCAGTATTTT. The chain employs TRBV10-3 and TRBJ2-3; D not resolved. This CDR3 contains 13 residues. Germline V gene lookup returns CDR1 ENHRY and CDR2 SYGVKD. Trimming left V 3 bases short and J 4 bases short, with 8 bases between.

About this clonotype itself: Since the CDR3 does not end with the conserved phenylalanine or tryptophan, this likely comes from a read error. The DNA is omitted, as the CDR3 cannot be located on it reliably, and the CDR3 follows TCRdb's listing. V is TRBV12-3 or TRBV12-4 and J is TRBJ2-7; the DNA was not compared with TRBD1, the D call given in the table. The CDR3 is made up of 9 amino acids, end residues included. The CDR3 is CASSEQAGK.

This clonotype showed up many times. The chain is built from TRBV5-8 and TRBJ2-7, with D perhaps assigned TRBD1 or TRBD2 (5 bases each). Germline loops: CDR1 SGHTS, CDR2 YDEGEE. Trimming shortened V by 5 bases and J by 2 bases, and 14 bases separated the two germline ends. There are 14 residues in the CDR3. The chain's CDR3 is CASRPYGTTYEQYF. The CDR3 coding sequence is TGTGCCAGCAGACCTTACGGGACCACCTACGAGCAGTACTTC.

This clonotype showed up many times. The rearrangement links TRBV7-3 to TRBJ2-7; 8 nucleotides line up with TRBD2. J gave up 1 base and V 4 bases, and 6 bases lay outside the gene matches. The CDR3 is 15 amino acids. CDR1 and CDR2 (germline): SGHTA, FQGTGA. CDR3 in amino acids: CASSSGAGGSYEQYF. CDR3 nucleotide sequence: TGTGCCAGCAGCTCAGGCGCGGGGGGTTCCTACGAGCAGTACTTC.

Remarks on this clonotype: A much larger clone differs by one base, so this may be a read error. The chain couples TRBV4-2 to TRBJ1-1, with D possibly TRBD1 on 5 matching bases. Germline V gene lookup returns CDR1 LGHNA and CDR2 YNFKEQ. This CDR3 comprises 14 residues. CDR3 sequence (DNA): TGTGCCAGCAACCAAGGGGCTGGGAACACTGAAGCTTTCTTT. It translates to CASNQGAGNTEAFF.

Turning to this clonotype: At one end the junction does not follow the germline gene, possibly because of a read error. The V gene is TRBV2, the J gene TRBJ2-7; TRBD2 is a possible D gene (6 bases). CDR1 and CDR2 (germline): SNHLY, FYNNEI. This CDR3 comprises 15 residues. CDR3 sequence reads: CASSPLGSVSYGQYF. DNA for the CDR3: TGTGCCAGCAGCCCCCTCGGGAGCGTCTCCTACGGGCAGTACTTC.

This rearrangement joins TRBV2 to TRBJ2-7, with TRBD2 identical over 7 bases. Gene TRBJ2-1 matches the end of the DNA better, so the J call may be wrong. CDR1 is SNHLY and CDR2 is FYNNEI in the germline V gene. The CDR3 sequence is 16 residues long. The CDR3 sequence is CASSEIASGPYNEQFF. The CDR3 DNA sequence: TGTGCCAGCAGTGAAATCGCTAGCGGACCCTACAATGAGCAGTTCTTC.

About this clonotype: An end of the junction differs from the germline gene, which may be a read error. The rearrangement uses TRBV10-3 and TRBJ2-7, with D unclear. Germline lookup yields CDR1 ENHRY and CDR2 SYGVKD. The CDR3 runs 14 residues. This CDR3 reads CASSEIGKGHEQYF. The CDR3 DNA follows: TGTGCCAGCAGTGAAATAGGGAAAGGTCACGAGCAGTACTTC.

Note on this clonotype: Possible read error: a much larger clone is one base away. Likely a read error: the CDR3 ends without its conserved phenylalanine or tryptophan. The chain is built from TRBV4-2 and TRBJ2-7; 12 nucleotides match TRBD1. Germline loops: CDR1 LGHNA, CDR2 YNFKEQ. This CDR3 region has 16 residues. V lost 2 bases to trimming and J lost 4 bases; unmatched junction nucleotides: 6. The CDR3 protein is CASSQPPGQGAYEQYL. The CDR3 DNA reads TGTGCCAGCAGCCAACCTCCGGGACAGGGGGCGTACGAGCAGTACCTC.